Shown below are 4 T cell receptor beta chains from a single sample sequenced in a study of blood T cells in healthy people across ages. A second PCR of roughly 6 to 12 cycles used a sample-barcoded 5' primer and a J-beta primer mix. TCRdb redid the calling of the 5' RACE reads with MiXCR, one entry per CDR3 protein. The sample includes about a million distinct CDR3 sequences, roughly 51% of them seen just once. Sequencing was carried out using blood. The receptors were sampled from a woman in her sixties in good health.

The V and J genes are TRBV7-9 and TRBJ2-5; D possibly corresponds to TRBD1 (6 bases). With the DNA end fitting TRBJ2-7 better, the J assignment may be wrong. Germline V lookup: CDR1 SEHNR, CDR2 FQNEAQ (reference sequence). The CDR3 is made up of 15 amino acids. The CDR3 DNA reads TGTGCCAGCAGCTTAGCGGTACAGGGTCGAAACGAGCAGTACTTC. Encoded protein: CASSLAVQGRNEQYF.

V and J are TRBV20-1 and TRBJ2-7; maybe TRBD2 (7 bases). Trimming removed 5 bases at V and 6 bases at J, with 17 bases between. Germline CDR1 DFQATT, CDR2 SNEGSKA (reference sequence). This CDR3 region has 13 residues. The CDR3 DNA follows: TGCAGTGCTCCAGGGCAGGGGAGGGCCGAGCAGTACTTC. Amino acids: CSAPGQGRAEQYF.

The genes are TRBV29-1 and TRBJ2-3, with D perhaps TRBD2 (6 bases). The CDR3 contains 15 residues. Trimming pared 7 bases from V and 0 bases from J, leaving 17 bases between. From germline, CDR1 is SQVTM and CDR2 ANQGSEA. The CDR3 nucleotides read TGCAGCGGATTCCTCACTAGCCCGAGCACAGATACGCAGTATTTT. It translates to CSGFLTSPSTDTQYF.

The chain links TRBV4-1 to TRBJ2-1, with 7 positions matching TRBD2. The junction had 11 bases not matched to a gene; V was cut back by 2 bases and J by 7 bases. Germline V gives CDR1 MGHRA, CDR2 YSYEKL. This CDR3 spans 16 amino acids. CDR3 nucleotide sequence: TGCGCCAGCAGCCAACCAGTACTAGGGCGGGGGAATGAGCAGTTCTTC. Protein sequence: CASSQPVLGRGNEQFF.